This T cell receptor beta chain emerged from a study of shared clonotypes between healthy human individuals. Notes on this clone: Other nucleotide sequences from this sample produce the same CDR3.

Sequencing used immunoSEQ multiplex PCR; TCRdb keeps in-frame clones, though not all of them. This table has around 370,000 clones, approximately 97% appearing once. CDR1 is LNHDA, CDR2 SQIVND, per germline (reference sequence). With 2 bases removed from V and 3 bases from J, the gap between germline ends came to 0 bases. This CDR3 is built from 11 residues. This clonotype originated in a man in his thirties or forties in good health. V gene TRBV19 combines with J gene TRBJ2-3; D is unclear. Specimen: memory CD8+ T cells sorted from blood. Documented subset: CD45RO+ cells pooled with CCR7-negative TemRA cells. CDR3 coding DNA: TGTGCCAGTAGTATAACAGATACGCAGTATTTT. It encodes CASSITDTQYF.